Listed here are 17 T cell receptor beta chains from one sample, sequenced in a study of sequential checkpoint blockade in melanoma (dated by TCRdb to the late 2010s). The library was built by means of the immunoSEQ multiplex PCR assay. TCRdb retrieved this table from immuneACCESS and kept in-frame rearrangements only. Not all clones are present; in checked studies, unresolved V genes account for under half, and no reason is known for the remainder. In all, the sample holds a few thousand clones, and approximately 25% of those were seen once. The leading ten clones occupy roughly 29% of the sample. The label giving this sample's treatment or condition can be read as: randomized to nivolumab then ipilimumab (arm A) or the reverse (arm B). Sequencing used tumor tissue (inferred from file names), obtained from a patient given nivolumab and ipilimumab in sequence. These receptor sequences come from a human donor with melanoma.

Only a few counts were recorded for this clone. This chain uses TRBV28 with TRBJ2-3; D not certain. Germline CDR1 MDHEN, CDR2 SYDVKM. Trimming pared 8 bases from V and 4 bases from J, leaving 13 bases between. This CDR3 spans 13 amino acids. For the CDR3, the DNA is TGTGCCAGCTTGGGCGGAAACTCAGATACGCAGTATTTT. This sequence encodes CASLGGNSDTQYF.

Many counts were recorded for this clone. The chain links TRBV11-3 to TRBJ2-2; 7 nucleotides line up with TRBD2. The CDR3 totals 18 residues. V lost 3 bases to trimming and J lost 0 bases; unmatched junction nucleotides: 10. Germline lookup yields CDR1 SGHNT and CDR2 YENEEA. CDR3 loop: CASSFNLGGGTNTGELFF. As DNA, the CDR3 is TGTGCCAGCAGCTTTAATCTCGGCGGGGGAACGAACACCGGGGAGCTGTTTTTT.

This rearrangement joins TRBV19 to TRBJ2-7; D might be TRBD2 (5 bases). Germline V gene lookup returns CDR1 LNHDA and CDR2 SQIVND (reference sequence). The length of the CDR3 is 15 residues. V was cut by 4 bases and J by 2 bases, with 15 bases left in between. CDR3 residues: CASSTMFSVAYEQYF. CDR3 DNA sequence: TGTGCCAGTAGTACTATGTTTAGCGTTGCCTACGAGCAGTACTTC. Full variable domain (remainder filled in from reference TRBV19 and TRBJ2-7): DGGITQSPKYLFRKEGQNVTLSCEQNLNHDAMYWYRQDPGQGLRLIYYSQIVNDFQKGDIAEGYSVSREKKESFPLTVTSAQKNPTAFYLCASSTMFSVAYEQYFGPGTRLTVT.

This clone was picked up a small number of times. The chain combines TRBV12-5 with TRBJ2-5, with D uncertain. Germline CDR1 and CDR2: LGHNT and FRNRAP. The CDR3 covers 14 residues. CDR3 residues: CASHKDGYQETQYF. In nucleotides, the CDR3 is TGTGCCAGCCACAAGGATGGGTACCAAGAGACCCAGTACTTC.

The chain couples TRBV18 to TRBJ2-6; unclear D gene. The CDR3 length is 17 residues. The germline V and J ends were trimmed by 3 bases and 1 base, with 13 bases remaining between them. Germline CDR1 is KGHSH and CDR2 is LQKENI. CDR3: CASSPPPALSGANVLTF. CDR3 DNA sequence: TGTGCCAGCTCACCCCCACCAGCTTTATCTGGGGCCAACGTCCTGACTTTC.

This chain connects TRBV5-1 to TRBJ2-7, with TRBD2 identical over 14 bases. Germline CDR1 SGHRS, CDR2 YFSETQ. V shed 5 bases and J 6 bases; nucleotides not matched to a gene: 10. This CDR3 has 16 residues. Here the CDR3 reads CASRREGTSGGGEQYF. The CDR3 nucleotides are TGCGCCAGCAGACGGGAAGGGACTAGCGGGGGCGGCGAGCAGTACTTC.

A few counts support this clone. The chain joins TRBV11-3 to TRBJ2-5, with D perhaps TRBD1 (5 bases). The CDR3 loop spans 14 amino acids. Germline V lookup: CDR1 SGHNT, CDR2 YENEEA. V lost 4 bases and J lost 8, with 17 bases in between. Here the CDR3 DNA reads TGTGCCAGCAGCTCCAAAATACAAGGGGAAACCCAGTACTTC. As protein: CASSSKIQGETQYF.

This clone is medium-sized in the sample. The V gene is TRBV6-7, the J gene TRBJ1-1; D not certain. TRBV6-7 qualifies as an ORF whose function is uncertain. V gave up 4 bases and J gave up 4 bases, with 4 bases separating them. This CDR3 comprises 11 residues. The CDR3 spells CASSSGTEAFF. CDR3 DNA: TGTGCCAGCAGTTCGGGCACTGAAGCTTTCTTT.

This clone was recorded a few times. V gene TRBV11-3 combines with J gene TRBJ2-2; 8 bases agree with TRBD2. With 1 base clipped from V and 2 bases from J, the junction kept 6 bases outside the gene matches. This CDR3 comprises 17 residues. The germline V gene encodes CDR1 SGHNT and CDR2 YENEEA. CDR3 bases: TGTGCCAGCAGCTTAGTATCCCGGGGGGGTAACACCGGGGAGCTGTTTTTT. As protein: CASSLVSRGGNTGELFF.

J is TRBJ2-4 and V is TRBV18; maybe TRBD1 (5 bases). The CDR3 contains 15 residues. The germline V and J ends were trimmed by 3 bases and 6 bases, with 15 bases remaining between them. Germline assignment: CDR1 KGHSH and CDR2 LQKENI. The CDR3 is CASSPLGRELNIQYF. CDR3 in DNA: TGTGCCAGCTCACCTCTGGGCAGGGAACTAAACATTCAGTACTTC.

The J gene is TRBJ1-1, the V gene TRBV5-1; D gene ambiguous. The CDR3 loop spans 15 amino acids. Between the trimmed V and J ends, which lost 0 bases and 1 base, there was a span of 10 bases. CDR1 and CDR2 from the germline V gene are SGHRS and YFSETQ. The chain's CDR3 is CASSLAQRQNTEAFF. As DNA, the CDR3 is TGCGCCAGCAGCTTGGCCCAGCGACAGAACACTGAAGCTTTCTTT.

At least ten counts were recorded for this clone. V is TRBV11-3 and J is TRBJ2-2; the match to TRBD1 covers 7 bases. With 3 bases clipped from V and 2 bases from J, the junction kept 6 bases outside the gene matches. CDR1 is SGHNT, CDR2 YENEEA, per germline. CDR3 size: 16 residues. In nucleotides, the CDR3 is TGTGCCAGCAGCTTGGGGCAGGGGGTCAACACCGGGGAGCTGTTTTTT. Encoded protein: CASSLGQGVNTGELFF.

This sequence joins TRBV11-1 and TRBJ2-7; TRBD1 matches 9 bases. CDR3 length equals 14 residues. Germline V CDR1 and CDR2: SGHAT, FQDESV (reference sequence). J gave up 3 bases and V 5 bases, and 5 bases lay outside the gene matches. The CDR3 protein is CASSPAGQGYEQYF. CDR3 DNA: TGTGCCAGCAGCCCCGCGGGACAGGGCTACGAGCAGTACTTC. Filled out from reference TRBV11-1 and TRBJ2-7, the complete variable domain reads EAEVAQSPRYKITEKSQAVAFWCDPISGHATLYWYRQILGQGPELLVQFQDESVVDDSQLPKDRFSAERLKGVDSTLKIQPAELGDSAMYLCASSPAGQGYEQYFGPGTRLTVT.

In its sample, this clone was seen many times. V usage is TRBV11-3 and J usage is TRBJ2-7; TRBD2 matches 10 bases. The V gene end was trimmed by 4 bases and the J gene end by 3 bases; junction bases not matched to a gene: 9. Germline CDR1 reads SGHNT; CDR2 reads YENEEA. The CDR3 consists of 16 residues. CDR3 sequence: CASSYFSGRTFYEQYF. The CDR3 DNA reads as TGTGCCAGCAGCTATTTTAGCGGGAGGACTTTCTACGAGCAGTACTTC.

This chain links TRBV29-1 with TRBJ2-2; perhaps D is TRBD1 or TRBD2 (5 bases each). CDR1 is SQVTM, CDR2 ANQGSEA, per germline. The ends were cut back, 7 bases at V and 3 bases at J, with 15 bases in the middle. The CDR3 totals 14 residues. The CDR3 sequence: CSAAWDLDTGELFF. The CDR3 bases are TGCAGCGCAGCATGGGACCTGGACACCGGGGAGCTGTTTTTT.

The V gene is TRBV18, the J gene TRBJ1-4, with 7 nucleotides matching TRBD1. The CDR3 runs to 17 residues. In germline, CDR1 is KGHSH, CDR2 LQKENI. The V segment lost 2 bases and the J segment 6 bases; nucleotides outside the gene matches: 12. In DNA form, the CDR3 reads TGTGCCAGCTCACCATTCCGGGACAGCGGTTCAGATGAAAAACTGTTTTTT. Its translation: CASSPFRDSGSDEKLFF.

CDR3 residues: CASSVFWNTGELFF. Here the CDR3 DNA reads TGTGCCAGCAGCGTATTCTGGAACACCGGGGAGCTGTTTTTT. V gene TRBV9 combines with J gene TRBJ2-2; D gene ambiguous. Germline values: CDR1 SGDLS, CDR2 YYNGEE. The length of the CDR3 is 14 residues. V lost 1 base and J 1 base, leaving 5 bases between the germline ends.